The 14 T cell receptor beta chains below were found in one sample sequenced in a study of human T cells and chemical hapten exposure. As for time point: pre-sensitization, week 0. Indicated treatment: therapeutic diphenylcyclopropenone sensitization with weekly scalp DPC. In TCRdb, the RACE reads were re-called with MiXCR into one record per CDR3 protein. This sample has about 290,000 distinct CDR3 sequences, with roughly 7.7% found just once. Sequences were derived from whole blood, sampled in connection with sensitization to the hapten diphenylcyclopropenone (DPC). These receptors came from a man younger than 35 with alopecia areata. Some clones in this sample may be carry-over from other donors' samples.

The chain couples TRBV5-6 to TRBJ2-3, with D perhaps matching TRBD1 (5 bases). V gave up 3 bases and J gave up 4 bases, with 15 bases separating them. CDR3 length equals 15 residues. Per the germline V gene, CDR1 is SGHDT and CDR2 is YYEEEE. The CDR3 is CASSWGARAADTQYF. DNA for the CDR3: TGTGCCAGCAGCTGGGGCGCACGGGCGGCAGATACGCAGTATTTT.

Only a few counts were recorded for this clonotype. The V gene is TRBV27, the J gene TRBJ2-2; D uncertain. The germline CDR1 and CDR2 sequences are MNHEY and SMNVEV (reference sequence). This CDR3 region has 13 residues. The V end was cut by 3 bases, the J end by 8 bases, with 10 bases between. The CDR3 is CASSFLEVGELFF. As DNA, the CDR3 is TGTGCCAGCAGTTTCCTCGAGGTTGGGGAGCTGTTTTTT.

This clonotype appeared a few times. This chain links TRBV12-3 or TRBV12-4 with TRBJ1-5; no clear D gene. Trimming left V 2 bases short and J 5 bases short, with 13 bases between. The CDR3 has 15 amino acids. The CDR3 region is CASSLSGGLHQPQHF. The CDR3 DNA is TGTGCCAGCAGTTTAAGTGGAGGGTTACATCAGCCCCAGCATTTT.

This clonotype was counted between two and nine times. CDR3 region: CASSLGEGAFEGYGYTF. CDR3 nucleotide sequence: TGTGCCAGCAGCTTAGGAGAAGGGGCCTTTGAGGGATATGGCTACACCTTC. The chain is built from TRBV7-2 and TRBJ1-2; TRBD1 is a possible D gene (5 bases). The CDR3 extends over 17 amino acids. Germline V gene lookup returns CDR1 SGHTA and CDR2 FQGNSA. Between the trimmed V and J ends, which lost 1 base and 5 bases, there was a span of 20 bases.

This clonotype was found a few times. The CDR3 region has the DNA TGTGCCAGCAGCTCGGGGGCGCACCGACTCACAGATACGCAGTATTTT. Translated: CASSSGAHRLTDTQYF. The V gene is TRBV11-2, the J gene TRBJ2-3; D could derive from TRBD1 or TRBD2 (6 bases each). The CDR3 spans 16 residues. The germline gives CDR1 SGHAT, CDR2 FQNNGV. Trimming pared 4 bases from V and 2 bases from J, leaving 16 bases between. The full variable domain, rest sourced from reference TRBV11-2 and TRBJ2-3, is EAGVAQSPRYKIIEKRQSVAFWCNPISGHATLYWYQQILGQGPKLLIQFQNNGVVDDSQLPKDRFSAERLKGVDSTLKIQPAKLEDSAVYLCASSSGAHRLTDTQYFGPGTRLTVL.

The V gene is TRBV11-2, the J gene TRBJ2-3; D gene ambiguous. Germline CDR1 is SGHAT and CDR2 is FQNNGV. CDR3 size: 15 residues. The V end was cut by 3 bases, the J end by 2 bases, with 12 bases between. CDR3: CASSFQKSHTDTQYF. The CDR3 nucleotides are TGTGCCAGCAGCTTCCAGAAAAGTCACACAGATACGCAGTATTTT.

In its sample, this clonotype was seen a few times. This sequence joins TRBV12-3 or TRBV12-4 and TRBJ1-4; TRBD1 matches 8 bases. V lost 6 bases and J lost 2; bases outside the gene matches: 2. The CDR3 consists of 14 residues. Here the CDR3 reads CASSYRGTNEKLFF. In nucleotides, the CDR3 is TGTGCCAGCAGCTACAGGGGGACTAATGAAAAACTGTTTTTT.

This clonotype was counted only a few times. V usage is TRBV3-1 and J usage is TRBJ1-2; D remains ambiguous. V lost 0 bases, J lost 2 bases, and 4 bases lay in between. Germline assignment: CDR1 LGHDT and CDR2 YNNKEL (reference sequence). This CDR3 contains 13 residues. The CDR3 DNA follows: TGTGCCAGCAGCCAAGAACAGAACTATGGCTACACCTTC. Amino acids: CASSQEQNYGYTF.

The chain couples TRBV29-1 to TRBJ2-6; perhaps TRBD2 as D (6 bases). Germline values: CDR1 SQVTM, CDR2 ANQGSEA. This CDR3 contains 14 residues. V shed 4 bases and J shed 3 bases, with 10 bases lying between them. DNA for the CDR3: TGCAGCGTTGGCGGGGCGGATGGGGCCAACGTCCTGACTTTC. Protein sequence: CSVGGADGANVLTF.

The chain employs TRBV3-1 and TRBJ1-1; 8 nucleotides match TRBD1. V lost 5 bases, J lost 1 base, and 6 bases stayed unmatched. Germline CDR1 LGHDT, CDR2 YNNKEL (reference sequence). This CDR3 is 15 amino acids long. CDR3 region: CASSATGGKNTEAFF. The CDR3 nucleotides are TGTGCCAGCAGCGCCACAGGGGGAAAGAACACTGAAGCTTTCTTT.

This clonotype showed up just a few times. The chain has TRBV2 and TRBJ1-2, with TRBD1 identical over 8 bases. This CDR3 spans 13 amino acids. The junction had 5 bases not matched to a gene; V was cut back by 8 bases and J by 3 bases. In germline, CDR1 is SNHLY, CDR2 FYNNEI. CDR3 loop: CASLDRGHYGYTF. DNA for the CDR3: TGTGCCAGCCTTGACAGGGGACACTATGGCTACACCTTC.

This clonotype was detected many times. The chain recombines TRBV7-2 with TRBJ2-5; no firm D call. The CDR3 is 14 residues long. Germline assignment: CDR1 SGHTA and CDR2 FQGNSA. V lost 1 base, J lost 5 bases, and 11 bases lay in between. The DNA for the CDR3 is TGTGCCAGCAGCTTAGGAGACGAGGTGGAGACCCAGTACTTC. This codes for CASSLGDEVETQYF.

In this sample, this clonotype turned up a few times. The V and J genes are TRBV29-1 and TRBJ1-3; maybe TRBD1 (5 bases). Trimming removed 3 bases from V and 0 bases from J, with 9 bases in between. Germline V gives CDR1 SQVTM, CDR2 ANQGSEA. CDR3 size: 14 residues. The CDR3 sequence is CSVDGGSSGNTIYF. DNA of the CDR3: TGCAGCGTTGATGGGGGGTCCTCTGGAAACACCATATATTTT.

There are many counts of this clonotype. The chain is built from TRBV6-2 or TRBV6-3 and TRBJ1-2; weak D call: TRBD1 (5 bases). The CDR3 sequence is 13 residues long. Germline CDR1 MNHEY, CDR2 SVGEGT. V gave up 5 bases and J gave up 4 bases, with 11 bases separating them. The CDR3 is CASSKQDPYGYTF. The CDR3 DNA reads TGTGCCAGCAGTAAACAGGATCCCTATGGCTACACCTTC.